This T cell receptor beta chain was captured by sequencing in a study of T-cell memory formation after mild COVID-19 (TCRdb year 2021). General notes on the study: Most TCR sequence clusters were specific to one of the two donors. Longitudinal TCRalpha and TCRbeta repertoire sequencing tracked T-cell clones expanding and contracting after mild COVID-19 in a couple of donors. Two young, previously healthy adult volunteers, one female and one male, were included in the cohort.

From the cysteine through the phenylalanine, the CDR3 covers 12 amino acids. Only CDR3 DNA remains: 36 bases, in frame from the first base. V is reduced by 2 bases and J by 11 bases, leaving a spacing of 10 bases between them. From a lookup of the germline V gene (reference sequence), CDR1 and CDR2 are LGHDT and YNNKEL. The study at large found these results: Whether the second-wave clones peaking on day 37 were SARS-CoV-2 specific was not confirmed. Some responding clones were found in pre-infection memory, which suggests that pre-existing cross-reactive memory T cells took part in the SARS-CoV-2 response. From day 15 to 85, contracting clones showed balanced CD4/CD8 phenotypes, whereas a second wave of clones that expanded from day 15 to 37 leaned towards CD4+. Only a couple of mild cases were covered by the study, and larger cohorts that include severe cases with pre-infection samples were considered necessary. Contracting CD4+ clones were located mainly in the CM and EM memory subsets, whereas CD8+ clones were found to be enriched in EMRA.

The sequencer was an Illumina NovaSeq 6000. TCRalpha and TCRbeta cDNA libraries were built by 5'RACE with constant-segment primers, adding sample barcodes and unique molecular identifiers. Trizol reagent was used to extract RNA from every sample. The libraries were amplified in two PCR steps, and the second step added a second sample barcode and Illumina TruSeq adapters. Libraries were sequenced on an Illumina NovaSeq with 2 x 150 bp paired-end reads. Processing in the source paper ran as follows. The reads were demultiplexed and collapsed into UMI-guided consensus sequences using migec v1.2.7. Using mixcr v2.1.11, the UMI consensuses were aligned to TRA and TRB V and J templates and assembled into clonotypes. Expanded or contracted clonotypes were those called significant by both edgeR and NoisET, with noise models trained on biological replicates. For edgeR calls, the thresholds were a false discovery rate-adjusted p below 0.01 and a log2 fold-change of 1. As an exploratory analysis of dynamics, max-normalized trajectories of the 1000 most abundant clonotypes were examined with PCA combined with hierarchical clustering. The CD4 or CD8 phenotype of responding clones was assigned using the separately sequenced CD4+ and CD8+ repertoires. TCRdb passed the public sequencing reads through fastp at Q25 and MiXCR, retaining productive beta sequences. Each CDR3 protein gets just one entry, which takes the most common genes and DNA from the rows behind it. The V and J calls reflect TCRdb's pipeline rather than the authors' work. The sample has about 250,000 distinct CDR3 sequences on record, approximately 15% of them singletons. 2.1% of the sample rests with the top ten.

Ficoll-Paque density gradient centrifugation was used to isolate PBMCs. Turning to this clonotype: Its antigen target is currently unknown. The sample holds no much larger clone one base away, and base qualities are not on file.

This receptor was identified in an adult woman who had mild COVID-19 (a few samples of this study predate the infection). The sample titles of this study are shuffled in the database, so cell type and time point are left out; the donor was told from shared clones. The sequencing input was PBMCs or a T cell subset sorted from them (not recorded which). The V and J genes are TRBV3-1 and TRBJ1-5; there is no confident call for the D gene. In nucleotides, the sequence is TGTGCCAGCAGCCAACCAGGCGCAGCCCAGCATTTT. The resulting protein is CASSQPGAAQHF. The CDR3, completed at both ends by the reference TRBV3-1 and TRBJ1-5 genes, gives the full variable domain DTAVSQTPKYLVTQMGNDKSIKCEQNLGHDTMYWYKQDSKKFLKIMFSYNNKELIINETVPNRFSPKSPDKAHLNLHINSLELGDSAVYFCASSQPGAAQHFGDGTRLSIL.